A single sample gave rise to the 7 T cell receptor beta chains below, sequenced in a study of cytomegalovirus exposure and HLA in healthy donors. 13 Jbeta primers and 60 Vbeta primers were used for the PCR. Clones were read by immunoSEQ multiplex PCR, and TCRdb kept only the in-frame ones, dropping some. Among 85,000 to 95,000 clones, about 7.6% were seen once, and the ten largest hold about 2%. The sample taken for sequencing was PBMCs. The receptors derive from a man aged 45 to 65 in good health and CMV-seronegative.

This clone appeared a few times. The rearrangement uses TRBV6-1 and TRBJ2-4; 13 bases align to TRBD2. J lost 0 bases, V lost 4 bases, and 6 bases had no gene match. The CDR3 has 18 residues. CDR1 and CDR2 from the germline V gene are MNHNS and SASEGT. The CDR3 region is CASSGLAGGTLAKNIQYF. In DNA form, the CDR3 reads TGTGCCAGCAGTGGACTAGCGGGGGGAACACTAGCCAAAAACATTCAGTACTTC.

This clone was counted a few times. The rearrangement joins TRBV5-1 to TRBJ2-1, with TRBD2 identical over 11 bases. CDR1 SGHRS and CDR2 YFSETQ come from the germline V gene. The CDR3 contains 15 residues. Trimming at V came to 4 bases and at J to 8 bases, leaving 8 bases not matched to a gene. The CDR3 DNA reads TGCGCCAGCAGCCATAGCGGGGGGGCCCCGGATGAGCAGTTCTTC. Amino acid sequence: CASSHSGGAPDEQFF.

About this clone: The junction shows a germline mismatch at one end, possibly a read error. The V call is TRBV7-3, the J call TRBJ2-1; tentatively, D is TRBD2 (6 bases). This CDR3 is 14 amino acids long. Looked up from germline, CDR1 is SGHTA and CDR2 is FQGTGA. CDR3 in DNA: TGTGCCAGCAGCTTAGGGGGGTCCTTCAATGAGCAGTTCTTC. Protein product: CASSLGGSFNEQFF.

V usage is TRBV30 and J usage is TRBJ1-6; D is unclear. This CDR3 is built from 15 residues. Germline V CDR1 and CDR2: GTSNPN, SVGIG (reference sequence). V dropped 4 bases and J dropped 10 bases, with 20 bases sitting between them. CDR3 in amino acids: CAWTPIGRFSSPLHF. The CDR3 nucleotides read TGTGCCTGGACTCCTATAGGCCGTTTTAGCTCACCCCTCCACTTT.

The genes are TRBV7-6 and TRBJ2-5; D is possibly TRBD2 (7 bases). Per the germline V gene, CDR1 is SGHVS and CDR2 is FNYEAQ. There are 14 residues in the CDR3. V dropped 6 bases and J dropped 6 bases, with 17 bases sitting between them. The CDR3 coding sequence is TGTGCCAGCAGGTCAACACAGGGAGGGCAGACCCAGTACTTC. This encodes CASRSTQGGQTQYF.

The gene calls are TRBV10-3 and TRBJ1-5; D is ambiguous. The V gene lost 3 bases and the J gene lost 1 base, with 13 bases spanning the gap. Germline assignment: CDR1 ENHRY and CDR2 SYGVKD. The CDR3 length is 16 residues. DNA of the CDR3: TGTGCCATCAGTGATATGAGTGGCGGAAGCAATCAGCCCCAGCATTTT. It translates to CAISDMSGGSNQPQHF.

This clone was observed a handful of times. In DNA, the CDR3 is TGTGCCAGTAGCCCGATGGGGGCGAACACTGAAGCTTTCTTT. Translating it yields CASSPMGANTEAFF. J is TRBJ1-1 and V is TRBV19, with a weak D call TRBD1 (6 bases). CDR3 length: 14 amino acids. Trimming cost V 6 bases and J 1 base, with 12 bases left between them. The V gene's germline CDR1 is LNHDA and CDR2 SQIVND (reference sequence). Together with reference TRBV19 and TRBJ1-1, the CDR3 gives the full variable domain: DGGITQSPKYLFRKEGQNVTLSCEQNLNHDAMYWYRQDPGQGLRLIYYSQIVNDFQKGDIAEGYSVSREKKESFPLTVTSAQKNPTAFYLCASSPMGANTEAFFGQGTRLTVV.